Sequencing of this TCR beta chain was carried out in a study of human T cells and chemical hapten exposure (dated by TCRdb to the early 2020s). Study-wide context: For sensitization, 2% DPC in acetone was applied to a roughly 2 cm by roughly 2 cm area of upper inner arm skin. Patients additionally received weekly therapeutic DPC doses to the scalp throughout the approximately 24-week study period. Patch tests used Finn chambers with 0.01% DPC on the upper back, scored after 6 days by International Contact Dermatitis Research Group standards. The patient cohort, mostly female, included alopecia areata with under or over 50% scalp involvement, alopecia totalis and alopecia universalis. Libraries were pooled for sequencing, and variation in per-sample TCR yields was attributed mainly to small differences in library volumes within the pool. In alopecia patients, the study followed how the peripheral blood TCR repertoire changed in vivo over primary and secondary sensitization to diphenylcyclopropenone (DPC), a hapten. Blood samples were taken from patients before sensitization (week 0) and then at 2, 6 and about 24 weeks after DPC sensitization. Approximately 28 alopecia patients gave blood for TCR sequencing at one to four time points (pre-sensitization, 2, 6 and 24 weeks). General findings and caveats noted by the study authors: Patch test score was positively correlated with the number of PT1 expanded TCRs, with significance at thresholds 8, 16 and 32 but not at 4. Because all patients had alopecia, a presumed autoimmune disease, the immune response of the patients might differ from that of healthy individuals. The number of TCRs above 1 in 1000 frequency did not change with DPC sensitization; there was no evidence of global repertoire structure alterations. After repeated subsampling, the strength of the expansion versus patch-test correlation and the threshold at which it became significant changed. Expanded TCRs formed significantly more large CDR3 similarity clusters than pre-sensitization or healthy control sets, consistent with antigen-driven responses.

The library was made by RACE. The data were produced on a NextSeq 500. During library preparation, unique molecular identifiers were attached to individual cDNA molecules so that TCRs could be counted quantitatively and reproducibly. Both TCR alpha and TCR beta chains were sequenced from each blood RNA sample. The study's processing was this. Samples had a median of around 92,000 TCRs, with a range from roughly 20,000 to 690,600. V, J and CDR3 annotation of the TCR reads was carried out using the Decombinator software suite. To make PS versus PT1 abundance plots, every sample was subsampled to the same number of TCRs (28,000). TCRs were defined as expanded if absent before sensitization and observed at least eight times at the 2-week time point. TCRdb cleaned the public reads at Q25 with fastp, built clones with MiXCR and kept in-frame beta chains. Identical CDR3 proteins give one entry, which carries the most common genes and DNA. What appears here as the V and J calls and clone size reflects TCRdb's work, not the paper's. The table for this sample lists some 110,000 distinct CDR3 sequences; about an eighth of them were counted only once. About 1.4% of the sample belongs to the ten largest clones.

Per the publication, the time point label means: patch test 1, 2 weeks after DPC sensitization. Reading the label with the study, this specimen's treatment or condition is: therapeutic diphenylcyclopropenone sensitization with weekly scalp DPC. At every patch-test visit, the blood draw took place before the patch test was put on. Eligible patients were aged 18 to 70, diagnosed with alopecia, deemed suitable for DPC therapy, and excluded if pregnant. Unfractionated whole blood was collected in Tempus Blood RNA tubes, and total RNA was extracted from that blood. Many counts were recorded for this clonotype. Its antigen remains undetermined. No much larger clone exists at a distance of one base, and base qualities are not known. The CDR3 runs 15 residues from the cysteine to the phenylalanine. Of all the DNA, just the CDR3 is kept, 45 bases in frame from base 1. CDR1 and CDR2 are read off the germline V gene (reference sequence) as SEHNR and FQNEAQ. V gives up 1 base and J gives up 4 bases, and the segment between their germline ends measures 8 bases.

The input for sequencing was whole blood, taken in connection with sensitization to the hapten diphenylcyclopropenone (DPC). The clonotype originates from a woman aged 45-60 years with alopecia areata. Some clones in this sample may be carry-over from other donors' samples. The sequence links TRBV7-9 to TRBJ1-6; the best D guess is TRBD1, with 5 bases matching. The CDR3 sequence is CASSLEAGYNSPLHF. The DNA sequence is as follows: TGTGCCAGCAGCTTAGAGGCAGGGTATAATTCACCCCTCCACTTT.